This T cell receptor (beta chain) derives from a study of cytomegalovirus exposure and HLA in healthy donors. General observations from the study: Accurate prediction of HLA-A and HLA-B alleles (for most subjects) was reportedly achieved from TCR beta sequences. Equally common other TCR beta chains were less clonally expanded than HLA-associated ones, a later analysis found.

The PCR used 60 Vbeta and 13 Jbeta primers. Only in-frame clones appear in the TCRdb table, and some are missing; sequencing was by immunoSEQ multiplex PCR. The sample shows some 140,000 clones, 50% to 75% of them seen only once. In regard to this clone: Its antigen is currently unknown.

V lost 2 bases and J 1 base, leaving 15 bases between the germline ends. Germline V gene lookup returns CDR1 MNHEY and CDR2 SMNVEV (reference sequence). This CDR3 is built from 17 residues. The sequencing input was PBMCs. The sequence was collected from a woman between 40 and 55 years old in good health and CMV-seronegative. V usage is TRBV27 and J usage is TRBJ1-5, with a weak D call TRBD1 (6 bases). For the CDR3, the DNA is TGTGCCAGCAGTTTACTGGGGGCCCAGGGGAGCAATCAGCCCCAGCATTTT. This codes for CASSLLGAQGSNQPQHF.